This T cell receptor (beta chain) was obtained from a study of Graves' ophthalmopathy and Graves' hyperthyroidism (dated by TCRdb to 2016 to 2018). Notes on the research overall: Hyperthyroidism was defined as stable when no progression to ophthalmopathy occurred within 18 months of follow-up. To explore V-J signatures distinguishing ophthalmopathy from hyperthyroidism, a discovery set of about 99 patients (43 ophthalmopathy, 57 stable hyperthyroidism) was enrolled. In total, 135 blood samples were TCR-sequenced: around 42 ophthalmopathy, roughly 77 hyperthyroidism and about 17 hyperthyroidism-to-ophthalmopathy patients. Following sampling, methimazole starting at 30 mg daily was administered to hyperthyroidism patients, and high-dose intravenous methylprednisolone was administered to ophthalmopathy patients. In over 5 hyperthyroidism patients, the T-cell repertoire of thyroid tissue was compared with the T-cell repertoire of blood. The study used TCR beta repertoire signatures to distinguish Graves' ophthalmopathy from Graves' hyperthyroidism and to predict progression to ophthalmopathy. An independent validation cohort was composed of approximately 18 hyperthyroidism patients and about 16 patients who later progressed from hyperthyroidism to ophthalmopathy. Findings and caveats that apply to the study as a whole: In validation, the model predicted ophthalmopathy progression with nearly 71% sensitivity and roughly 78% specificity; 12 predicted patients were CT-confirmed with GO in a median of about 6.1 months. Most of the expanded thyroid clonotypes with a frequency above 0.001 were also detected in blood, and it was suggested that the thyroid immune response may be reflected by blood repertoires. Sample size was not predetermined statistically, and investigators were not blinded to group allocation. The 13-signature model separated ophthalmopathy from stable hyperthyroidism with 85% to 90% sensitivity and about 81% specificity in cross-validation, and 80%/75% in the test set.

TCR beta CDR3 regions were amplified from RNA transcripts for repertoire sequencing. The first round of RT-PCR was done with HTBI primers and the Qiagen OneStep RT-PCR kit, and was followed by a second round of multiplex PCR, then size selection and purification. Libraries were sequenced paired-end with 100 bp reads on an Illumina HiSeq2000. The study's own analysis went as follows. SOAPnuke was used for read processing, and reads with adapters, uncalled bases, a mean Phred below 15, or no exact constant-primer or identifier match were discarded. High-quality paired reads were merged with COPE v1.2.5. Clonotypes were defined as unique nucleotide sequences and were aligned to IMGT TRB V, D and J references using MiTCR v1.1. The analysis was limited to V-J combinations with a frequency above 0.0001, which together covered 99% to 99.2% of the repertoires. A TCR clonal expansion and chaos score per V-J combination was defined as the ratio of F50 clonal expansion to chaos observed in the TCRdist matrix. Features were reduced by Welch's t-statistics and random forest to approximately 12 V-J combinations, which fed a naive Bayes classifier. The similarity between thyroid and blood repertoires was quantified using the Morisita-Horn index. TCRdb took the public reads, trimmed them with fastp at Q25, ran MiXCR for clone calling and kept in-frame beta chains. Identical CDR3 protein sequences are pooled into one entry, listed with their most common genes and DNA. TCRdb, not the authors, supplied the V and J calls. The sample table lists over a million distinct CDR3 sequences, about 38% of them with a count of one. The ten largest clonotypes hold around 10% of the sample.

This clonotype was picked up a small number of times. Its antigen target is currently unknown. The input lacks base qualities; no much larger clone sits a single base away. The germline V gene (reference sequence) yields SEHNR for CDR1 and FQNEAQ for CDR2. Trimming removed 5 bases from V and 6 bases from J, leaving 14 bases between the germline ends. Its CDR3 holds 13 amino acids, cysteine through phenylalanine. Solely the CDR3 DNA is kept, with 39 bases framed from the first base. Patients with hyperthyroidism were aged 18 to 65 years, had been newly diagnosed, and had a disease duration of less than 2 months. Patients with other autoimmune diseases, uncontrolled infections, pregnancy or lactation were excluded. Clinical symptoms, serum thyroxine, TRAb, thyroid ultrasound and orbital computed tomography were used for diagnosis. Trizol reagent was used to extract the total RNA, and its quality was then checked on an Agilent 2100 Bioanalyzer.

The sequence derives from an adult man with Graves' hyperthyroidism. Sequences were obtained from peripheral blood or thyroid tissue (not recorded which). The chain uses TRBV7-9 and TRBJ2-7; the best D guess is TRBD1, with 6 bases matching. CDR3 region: CASSPRDIGEQYF. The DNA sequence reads TGTGCCAGCAGCCCCAGGGACATCGGCGAGCAGTACTTC.